The 29 T cell receptor beta chains reported below all come from one sample, sequenced in a study of T cells in women clearing cervical HPV infection. Profiling relied on immunoSEQ multiplex PCR, and the TCRdb table lists in-frame clones only, not all of them. Here the sample table reports some 28,000 clones. The sequenced material came from blood buffy coat. Source of these receptors: a woman aged 18 to 75 with a cervical HPV16 infection that either progressed to CIN3+ or cleared (not recorded which).

Note on this clone: The DNA ends 3 residues before the CDR3 does, and the rest of the CDR3 is filled in from the germline J gene. The chain combines TRBV13 with TRBJ2-7; 9 nucleotides line up with TRBD1. V was clipped by 5 bases and J by 4 bases; unmatched bases: 9. Germline CDR1 is PRHDT and CDR2 is FYEKMQ (reference sequence). The CDR3 totals 15 residues. The covered CDR3 bases are TGTGCCAGCAGCCTGGGACAGGGTTATGTGTACGAG. It encodes CASSLGQGYVYE. The entire CDR3 sequence reads CASSLGQGYVYEQYF. Full variable domain (rest looked up from reference TRBV13 and TRBJ2-7): AAGVIQSPRHLIKEKRETATLKCYPIPRHDTVYWYQQGPGQDPQFLISFYEKMQSDKGSIPDRFSAQQFSDYHSELNMSSLELGDSALYFCASSLGQGYVYEQYFGPGTRLTVT.

As to this clone: The read stops 3 residues short of the end of the CDR3; the missing end is completed from the germline J gene. V gene TRBV20-1 combines with J gene TRBJ2-5; a weak D match, TRBD2 (6 bases). The CDR3 has 12 residues. V was shortened by 5 bases and J by 3 bases, with 10 bases between the two germline ends. Per germline, CDR1 DFQATT and CDR2 SNEGSKA (reference sequence). The CDR3 bases that were read are TGCAGTGCTGGCGGGGCGAAAGAGACC. This codes for CSAGGAKET. The entire CDR3 protein is CSAGGAKETQYF.

Details on this clone: The read stops 3 residues short of the end of the CDR3; the missing end is completed from the germline J gene. The V call is TRBV18, the J call TRBJ1-1; 8 bases are a match to TRBD1. The CDR3 extends over 14 amino acids. The germline V gene has CDR1 KGHSH and CDR2 LQKENI. The covered CDR3 bases are TGTGCCAGCTCACCTGGACAGGGAGGGGATGGC. Translated: CASSPGQGGDG. The full CDR3 sequence reads CASSPGQGGDGAFF.

The CDR3 sequence: CASSDLVGGGARDTQYF. The DNA read from the CDR3 is TGTGCCAGCAGTGACCTCGTGGGCGGGGGGGCTCGAGATACG. This chain uses TRBV6-4 with TRBJ2-3, with 9 positions matching TRBD2. With the read ending 3 residues before the CDR3 end, the germline J gene is used to fill in that end. Germline values: CDR1 MRHNA, CDR2 SNTAGT. This CDR3 contains 17 residues. V dropped 2 bases and J dropped 5; count of bases not matched to a gene: 11.

In regard to this clone: The read is 3 residues too short to cover the CDR3 end, so that end is filled in from the germline J gene. The chain carries TRBV19 and TRBJ2-2, with D maybe TRBD2 (5 bases). The V gene's germline CDR1 is LNHDA and CDR2 SQIVND (reference sequence). The CDR3 covers 14 residues. CDR3 bases read: TGTGCCAGTAGTATGGACTCCTATAATTCACCG. Its protein is CASSMDSYNSP. The entire CDR3 is CASSMDSYNSPLFF.

With regard to this clone: The DNA ends 3 residues before the CDR3 does, and the rest of the CDR3 is filled in from the germline J gene. The rearrangement links TRBV20-1 to TRBJ2-7; 9 bases fit TRBD1. CDR1 and CDR2 from the germline V gene are DFQATT and SNEGSKA (reference sequence). This CDR3 is built from 14 residues. The V gene end was trimmed by 7 bases and the J gene end by 5 bases; junction bases not matched to a gene: 12. CDR3 bases read: TGCAGTGTTACGCCAGGACAGGGGATCGACGAG. As protein: CSVTPGQGIDE. The CDR3 reads in full as CSVTPGQGIDEQYF.

On this clone: The CDR3 extends 3 residues past the end of the read, so its final part is completed from the germline J gene. The J gene is TRBJ2-7, the V gene TRBV20-1, with 7 nucleotides matching TRBD1. With 5 bases clipped from V and 4 bases from J, the junction kept 14 bases outside the gene matches. CDR1 and CDR2 from the germline V gene are DFQATT and SNEGSKA (reference sequence). There are 15 residues in the CDR3. The CDR3 protein is CSAHNRGSPPYEQYF. The sequenced part of the CDR3 DNA is TGCAGTGCTCATAACAGGGGCTCTCCCCCTTACGAG.

Concerning this clone: From the germline J gene comes the end of the CDR3, since the read stops 3 residues before it. Other DNA sequences in this specimen translate into the identical CDR3. This sequence joins TRBV29-1 and TRBJ2-5; TRBD2 is a possible D gene (5 bases). V was shortened by 3 bases and J by 3 bases, with 8 bases between the two germline ends. Germline assignment: CDR1 SQVTM and CDR2 ANQGSEA. CDR3 size: 12 residues. The CDR3 sequence: CSVDRGEETQYF. CDR3 bases read: TGCAGCGTTGACCGGGGTGAAGAGACC.

About this clone: The CDR3 end falls 3 residues outside the read, so it is completed with the germline J gene. The chain recombines TRBV11-2 with TRBJ2-5; 8 bases agree with TRBD2. This CDR3 region has 13 residues. The germline V gene encodes CDR1 SGHAT and CDR2 FQNNGV. Trimming at V came to 3 bases and at J to 3 bases, leaving 0 bases not matched to a gene. CDR3 bases read: TGTGCCAGCAGCTTGGGACTAGAAGAGACC. It specifies CASSLGLEET. In full, the CDR3 reads CASSLGLEETQYF.

Turning to this clone: The missing CDR3 end, 3 residues past where the read stops, is filled in from the germline J gene. This sample includes further DNA sequences coding for the same CDR3. The rearrangement uses TRBV29-1 and TRBJ2-7; D may be TRBD2 (5 bases). This CDR3 has 12 amino acids. CDR1 is SQVTM and CDR2 is ANQGSEA in the germline V gene. Trimming took off 6 bases at V and 2 bases at J, with 11 bases between the two ends. Here the CDR3 reads CSVWTGTYEQYF. The part of the CDR3 DNA that was read is TGCAGCGTGTGGACGGGGACCTACGAG.

About this clone: The read ends 3 residues shy of where the CDR3 ends; the end is completed using the germline J gene. The chain links TRBV7-3 to TRBJ1-3; D may be TRBD1 (6 bases). Germline CDR1 and CDR2: SGHTA and FQGTGA. Trimming took 3 bases from V and 1 from J, leaving 7 bases between them. The CDR3 extends over 14 amino acids. This CDR3 reads CASSLDRSGNTIYF. Incomplete CDR3 DNA: TGTGCCAGCAGCTTGGACAGATCTGGAAACACC.

On this clone: The read ends 3 residues shy of where the CDR3 ends; the end is completed using the germline J gene. The rearrangement uses TRBV5-5 and TRBJ1-1, with D possibly TRBD1 on 5 matching bases. Germline V CDR1 and CDR2: SGHKS, YYEKEE (reference sequence). V lost 3 bases, J lost 2 bases, and 11 bases lay in between. CDR3 length: 14 amino acids. CDR3 sequence reads: CASSSYQGNTEAFF. CDR3 bases read: TGTGCCAGCAGCTCCTACCAGGGTAACACTGAA.

As concerns this clone: The read is 3 residues too short to cover the CDR3 end, so that end is filled in from the germline J gene. This chain joins TRBV5-6 and TRBJ2-2; TRBD1 matches at 7 bases. The germline V gene has CDR1 SGHDT and CDR2 YYEEEE. The CDR3 has 13 residues. CDR3 region: CATTTGINSPLFF. The CDR3 bases that were read are TGTGCCACCACGACAGGGATAAATTCACCG. The whole variable domain, filled in from reference TRBV5-6 and TRBJ2-2, reads DAGVTQSPTHLIKTRGQQVTLRCSPKSGHDTVSWYQQALGQGPQFIFQYYEEEERQRGNFPDRFSGHQFPNYSSELNVNALLLGDSALYLCATTTGINSPLFFGEGSRLTVL.

About this clone: The CDR3 end is not reached by the read, which stops 3 residues before it; the germline J gene fills it in. The V call is TRBV23-1, the J call TRBJ2-3; 14 bases are a match to TRBD2. TRBV23-1 is reported as an ORF; its role is uncertain. The CDR3 sequence is 18 residues long. The CDR3 region is CASTSYSPGLAGEETQYF. The CDR3 DNA, read in part, is TGCGCCAGCACCTCATATTCCCCGGGACTAGCGGGAGAAGAGACG.

About this clone itself: The sequence runs out 3 residues before the end of the CDR3; the remainder is reconstructed from the germline J gene. The rearrangement uses TRBV12-3 or TRBV12-4 and TRBJ2-3, with D possibly matching TRBD1 (6 bases). Trimming cost V 4 bases and J 2 bases, with 13 bases left between them. The CDR3 totals 15 residues. The CDR3 is CASSSQGGYTDTQYF. Incomplete CDR3 DNA: TGTGCCAGCAGTTCACAGGGTGGATACACAGATACG.

Comment on this clone: The CDR3 end lies 3 residues beyond the end of the read and is filled in from the germline J gene. This sequence joins TRBV30 and TRBJ1-4, with TRBD1 matching 8 bases. With V trimmed by 1 base and J by 7 bases, 8 bases remained unmatched. This CDR3 is built from 15 residues. Germline assignment: CDR1 GTSNPN and CDR2 SVGIG (reference sequence). This chain's CDR3 is CAWSDRTGWSEKLFF. CDR3 DNA (partial): TGTGCCTGGAGTGACAGGACAGGGTGGAGTGAAAAA.

In the case of this clone: The sequenced fragment ends 3 residues before the CDR3 boundary, so the rest is inferred from the germline J gene. The V and J genes are TRBV7-6 and TRBJ2-3, with 8 bases aligning to TRBD2. V lost 4 bases and J lost 2; bases outside the gene matches: 8. CDR1 and CDR2 from the germline V gene are SGHVS and FNYEAQ. The CDR3 sequence is 16 residues long. CDR3 amino acids: CASSSGPGGATDTQYF. CDR3 bases read: TGTGCCAGCAGCTCAGGACCCGGGGGGGCCACAGATACG.

A word on this clone: The missing CDR3 end, 3 residues past where the read stops, is filled in from the germline J gene. Different DNA sequences within this sample yield the same CDR3. The genes are TRBV20-1 and TRBJ1-2; 7 bases line up with TRBD1. CDR1 DFQATT and CDR2 SNEGSKA come from the germline V gene (reference sequence). The CDR3 is 18 amino acids. Unmatched junction bases numbered 26, after V lost 6 bases and J lost 7 bases. CDR3 residues: CSAPRGIGTETSRSGYTF. Partial CDR3 DNA: TGCAGTGCGCCTAGGGGGATCGGGACAGAAACTTCTAGGTCTGGC.

Note on this clone: The CDR3 end is not reached by the read, which stops 3 residues before it; the germline J gene fills it in. V is TRBV7-3 and J is TRBJ1-2; TRBD1 is a possible D gene (5 bases). Germline V gene sequence: CDR1 SGHTA, CDR2 FQGTGA. The CDR3 contains 12 residues. CDR3 region: CASSPQGRDYTF. The CDR3 bases that were read are TGTGCCAGCAGCCCCCAGGGCAGGGAC.

In regard to this clone: The read is 3 residues too short to cover the CDR3 end, so that end is filled in from the germline J gene. The chain recombines TRBV7-2 with TRBJ2-4; no definite D call. The CDR3 has 11 amino acids. Germline V lookup: CDR1 SGHTA, CDR2 FQGNSA. The sequenced part of the CDR3 DNA is TGTGCCAGCAGCTTAGGCTATGGT. Encoded protein: CASSLGYG. The complete CDR3 reads CASSLGYGQYF.

About this clone: The CDR3 end is not reached by the read, which stops 3 residues before it; the germline J gene fills it in. This chain uses TRBV19 with TRBJ1-2; 7 bases align to TRBD1. Germline CDR1 is LNHDA and CDR2 is SQIVND (reference sequence). With V trimmed by 0 bases and J by 1 base, 5 bases remained unmatched. The CDR3 runs 16 residues. This CDR3 reads CASSIETGTVNYGYTF. CDR3 bases read: TGTGCCAGTAGTATAGAAACCGGGACAGTTAACTATGGC. Supplemented by reference TRBV19 and TRBJ1-2, the full variable domain reads DGGITQSPKYLFRKEGQNVTLSCEQNLNHDAMYWYRQDPGQGLRLIYYSQIVNDFQKGDIAEGYSVSREKKESFPLTVTSAQKNPTAFYLCASSIETGTVNYGYTFGSGTRLTVV.

About this clone itself: The CDR3 end falls 3 residues outside the read, so it is completed with the germline J gene. The chain carries TRBV23-1 and TRBJ2-3, with 8 bases that match TRBD1. TRBV23-1 is known as an ORF, though its function is uncertain. The length of the CDR3 is 19 residues. The sequenced CDR3 bases are TGCGCCAGCAGTCAAAGGCAGGGGGCCACGTTGAGGGGCAATCAGCCG. It specifies CASSQRQGATLRGNQP. The whole CDR3 protein is CASSQRQGATLRGNQPQYF.

Of note for this clone: Read data end 3 residues before the CDR3 end; the end is taken from the germline J gene. This chain uses TRBV30 with TRBJ2-4, with D possibly matching TRBD2 (7 bases). CDR3 length: 13 residues. Germline CDR1 and CDR2: GTSNPN and SVGIG (reference sequence). The CDR3 bases that were read are TGTGCCTGGAAGCCCGGGGGGCTAAATGGT. This translates into CAWKPGGLNG. The complete CDR3 reads CAWKPGGLNGQYF. Together with reference TRBV30 and TRBJ2-4, the CDR3 gives the full variable domain: SQTIHQWPATLVQPVGSPLSLECTVEGTSNPNLYWYRQAAGRGLQLLFYSVGIGQISSEVPQNLSASRPQDRQFILSSKKLLLSDSGFYLCAWKPGGLNGQYFGAGTRLSVL.

Turning to this clone: The read comes to an end 3 residues before the CDR3 does, leaving the germline J gene to fill in the end. V gene TRBV20-1 combines with J gene TRBJ1-1; D unresolved. This CDR3 has 12 amino acids. Germline CDR1 DFQATT, CDR2 SNEGSKA (reference sequence). This CDR3 is CSALGGVFSAFF. The covered CDR3 bases are TGCAGTGCCCTCGGCGGGGTCTTCTCA.

This clone is medium-sized (0.01 to 0.1%) by frequency. The junction differs from germline at one of its ends, possibly a read error. Read sequence stops 3 residues before the CDR3 end, and the germline J gene provides the missing end. V gene TRBV4-2 combines with J gene TRBJ1-3; 7 nucleotides agree with TRBD1. Germline CDR1 is LGHNA and CDR2 is YNFKEQ. This CDR3 has 15 amino acids. The CDR3 DNA, read in part, is TGCGCCAGCAGCCAAACAGGGGCGGGGGGAAACACC. Translation gives CASSQTGAGGNT. The entire CDR3 protein is CASSQTGAGGNTIYF.

In regard to this clone: The CDR3 end is not reached by the read, which stops 3 residues before it; the germline J gene fills it in. V gene TRBV20-1 combines with J gene TRBJ1-4; 9 bases agree with TRBD1. V dropped 5 bases and J dropped 0; count of bases not matched to a gene: 10. CDR3 length: 17 amino acids. Germline CDR1 is DFQATT and CDR2 is SNEGSKA (reference sequence). Incomplete CDR3 DNA: TGCAGTGCTGCGAGGGACAGGGAGAAACCAACTAATGAAAAA. This gives the protein CSAARDREKPTNEK. The whole CDR3 reads CSAARDREKPTNEKLFF.

With respect to this clone: The CDR3 end is not reached by the read, which stops 3 residues before it; the germline J gene fills it in. The V call is TRBV30, the J call TRBJ1-5; D is uncertain. Trimming shortened V by 2 bases and J by 4 bases, and 21 bases separated the two germline ends. This CDR3 has 17 amino acids. Germline V gives CDR1 GTSNPN, CDR2 SVGIG (reference sequence). The CDR3 protein is CAWSTVKGSPWNQPQHF. The CDR3 DNA, read in part, is TGTGCCTGGAGTACTGTGAAGGGCTCTCCCTGGAATCAGCCC.

Concerning this clone itself: The sequence runs out 3 residues before the end of the CDR3; the remainder is reconstructed from the germline J gene. The gene calls are TRBV10-1 and TRBJ1-5; maybe TRBD1 (5 bases). The CDR3 consists of 18 residues. V gave up 5 bases and J gave up 0 bases, with 20 bases separating them. The germline CDR1 and CDR2 sequences are WNHNN and SYGVQD (reference sequence). CDR3 sequence: CASSPTPIRDYSNQPQHF. CDR3 DNA, as far as it was read: TGCGCCAGCAGTCCCACCCCTATTCGGGACTATAGCAATCAGCCC.

The CDR3: CSVTWVGAAEYTF. The sequenced part of the CDR3 DNA is TGCAGCGTCACCTGGGTGGGAGCGGCCGAA. This sequence joins TRBV29-1 and TRBJ1-2; D is uncertain. Sequencing ends 3 residues short of the CDR3 end; the germline J gene provides the rest. The CDR3 is 13 amino acids. Germline V gene data show CDR1 as SQVTM and CDR2 as ANQGSEA. The full variable domain, rest sourced from reference TRBV29-1 and TRBJ1-2, is SAVISQKPSRDICQRGTSLTIQCQVDSQVTMMFWYRQQPGQSLTLIATANQGSEATYESGFVIDKFPISRPNLTFSTLTVSNMSPEDSSIYLCSVTWVGAAEYTFGSGTRLTVV.